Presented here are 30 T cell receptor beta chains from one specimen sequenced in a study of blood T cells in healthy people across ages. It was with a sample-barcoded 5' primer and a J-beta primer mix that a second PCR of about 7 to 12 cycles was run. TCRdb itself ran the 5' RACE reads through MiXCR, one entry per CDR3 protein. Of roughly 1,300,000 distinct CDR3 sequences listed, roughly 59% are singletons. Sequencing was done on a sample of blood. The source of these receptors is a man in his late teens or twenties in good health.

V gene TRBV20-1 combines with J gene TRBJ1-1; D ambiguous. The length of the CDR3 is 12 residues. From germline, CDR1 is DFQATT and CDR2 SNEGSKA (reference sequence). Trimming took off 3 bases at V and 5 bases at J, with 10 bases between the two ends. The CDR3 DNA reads TGCAGTGCTAGTTTGGGTGGGACTGAAGCTTTCTTT. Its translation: CSASLGGTEAFF.

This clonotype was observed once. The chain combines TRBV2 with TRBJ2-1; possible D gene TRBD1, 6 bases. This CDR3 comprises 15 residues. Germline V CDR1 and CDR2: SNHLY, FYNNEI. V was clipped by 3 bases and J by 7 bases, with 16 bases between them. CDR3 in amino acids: CASSDLPLGANEQFF. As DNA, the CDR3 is TGTGCCAGCAGTGACCTCCCCTTGGGGGCAAATGAGCAGTTCTTC.

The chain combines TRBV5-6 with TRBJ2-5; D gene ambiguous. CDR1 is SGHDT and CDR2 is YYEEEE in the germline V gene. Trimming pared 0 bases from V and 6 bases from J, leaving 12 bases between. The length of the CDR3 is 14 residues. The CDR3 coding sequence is TGTGCCAGCAGCTTGGCTGCAGCGCGGCAGACCCAGTACTTC. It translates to CASSLAAARQTQYF.

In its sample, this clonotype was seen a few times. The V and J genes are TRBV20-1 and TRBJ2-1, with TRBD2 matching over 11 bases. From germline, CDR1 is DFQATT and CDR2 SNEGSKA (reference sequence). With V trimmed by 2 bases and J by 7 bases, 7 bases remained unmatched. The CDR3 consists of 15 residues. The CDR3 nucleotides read TGCAGTGCTAGAACACTAGCGGGAGAGGGAAATGAGCAGTTCTTC. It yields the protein CSARTLAGEGNEQFF.

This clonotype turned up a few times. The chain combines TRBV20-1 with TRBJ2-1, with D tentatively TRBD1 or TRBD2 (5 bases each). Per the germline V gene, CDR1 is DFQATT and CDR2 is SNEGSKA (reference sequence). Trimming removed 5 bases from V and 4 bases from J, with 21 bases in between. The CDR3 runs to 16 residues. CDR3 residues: CSAYPGTGHGYNEQFF. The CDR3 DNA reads TGCAGTGCTTATCCCGGGACCGGGCATGGTTACAATGAGCAGTTCTTC.

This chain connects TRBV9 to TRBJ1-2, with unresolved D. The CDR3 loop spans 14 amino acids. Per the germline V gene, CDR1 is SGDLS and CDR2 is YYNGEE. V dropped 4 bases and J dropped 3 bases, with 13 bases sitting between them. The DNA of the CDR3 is TGTGCCAGCAGCCTACCGACTGACTACTATGGCTACACCTTC. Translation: CASSLPTDYYGYTF.

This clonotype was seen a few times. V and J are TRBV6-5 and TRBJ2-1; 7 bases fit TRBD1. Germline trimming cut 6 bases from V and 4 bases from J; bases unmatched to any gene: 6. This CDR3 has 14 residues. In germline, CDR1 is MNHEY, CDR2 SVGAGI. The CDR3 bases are TGTGCCAGCAGGGTGGGACAGAAGTACAATGAGCAGTTCTTC. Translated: CASRVGQKYNEQFF.

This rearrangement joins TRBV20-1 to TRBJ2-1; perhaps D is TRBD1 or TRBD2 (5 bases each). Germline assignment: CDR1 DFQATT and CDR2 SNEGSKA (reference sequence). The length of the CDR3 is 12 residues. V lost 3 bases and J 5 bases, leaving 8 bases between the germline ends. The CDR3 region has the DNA TGCAGTGCTAGGGGGGTTAACAATGAGCAGTTCTTC. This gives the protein CSARGVNNEQFF.

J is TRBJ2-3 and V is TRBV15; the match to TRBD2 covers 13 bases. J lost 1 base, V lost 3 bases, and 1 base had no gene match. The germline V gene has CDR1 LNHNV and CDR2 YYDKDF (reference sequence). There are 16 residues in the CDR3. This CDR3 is CATSRGTSGGTDTQYF. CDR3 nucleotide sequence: TGTGCCACCAGCAGGGGGACTAGCGGGGGCACAGATACGCAGTATTTT.

CDR3: CASSEGIQYF. In DNA form, the CDR3 reads TGCGCCAGCTCTGAGGGCATTCAGTACTTC. The chain carries TRBV10-1 and TRBJ2-4, with D tentatively TRBD2 (5 bases). This CDR3 has 10 amino acids. The V and J ends lost 8 bases and 9 bases respectively, with 8 bases between them. From germline, CDR1 is WNHNN and CDR2 SYGVQD (reference sequence).

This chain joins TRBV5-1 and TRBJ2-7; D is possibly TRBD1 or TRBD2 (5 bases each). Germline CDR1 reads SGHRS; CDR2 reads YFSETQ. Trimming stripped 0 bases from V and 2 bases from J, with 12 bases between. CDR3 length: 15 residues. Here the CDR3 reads CASSLASLGPYEQYF. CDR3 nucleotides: TGCGCCAGCAGCTTGGCAAGCCTGGGACCCTACGAGCAGTACTTC.

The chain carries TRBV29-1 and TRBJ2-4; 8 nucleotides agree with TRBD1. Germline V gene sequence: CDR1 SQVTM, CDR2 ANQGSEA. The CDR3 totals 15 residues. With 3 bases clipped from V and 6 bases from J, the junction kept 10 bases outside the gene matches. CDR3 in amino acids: CSVEGDRGRGNIQYF. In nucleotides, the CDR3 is TGCAGCGTTGAGGGAGACAGGGGCCGAGGAAACATTCAGTACTTC.

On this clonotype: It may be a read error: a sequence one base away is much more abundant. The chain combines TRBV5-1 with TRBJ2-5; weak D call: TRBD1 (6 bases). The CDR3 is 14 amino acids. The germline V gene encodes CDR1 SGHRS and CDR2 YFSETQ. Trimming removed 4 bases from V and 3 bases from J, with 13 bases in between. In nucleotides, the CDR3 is TGCGCCAGCAGCCCCGGACAGAGGAAAGAGACCCAGTACTTC. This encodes CASSPGQRKETQYF.

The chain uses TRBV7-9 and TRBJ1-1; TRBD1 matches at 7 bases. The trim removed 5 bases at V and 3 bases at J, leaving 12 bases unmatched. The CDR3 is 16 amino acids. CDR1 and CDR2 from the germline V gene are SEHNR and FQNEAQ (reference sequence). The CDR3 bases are TGTGCCAGCAGCCTACAGGGGCGGGTAACGGACACTGAAGCTTTCTTT. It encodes CASSLQGRVTDTEAFF.

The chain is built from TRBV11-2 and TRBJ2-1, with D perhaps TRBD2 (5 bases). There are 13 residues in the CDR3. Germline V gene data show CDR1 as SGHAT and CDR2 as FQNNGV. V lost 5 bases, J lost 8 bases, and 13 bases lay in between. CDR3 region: CASSPPHGDEQFF. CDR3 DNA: TGTGCCAGCAGCCCCCCTCACGGGGATGAGCAGTTCTTC.

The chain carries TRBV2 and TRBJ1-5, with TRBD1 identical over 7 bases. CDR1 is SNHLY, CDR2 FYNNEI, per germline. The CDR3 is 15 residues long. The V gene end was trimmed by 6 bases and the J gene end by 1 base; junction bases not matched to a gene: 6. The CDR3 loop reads CASSGTVMSNQPQHF. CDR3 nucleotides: TGTGCCAGCAGCGGGACAGTAATGAGCAATCAGCCCCAGCATTTT.

The CDR3 region has the DNA TGTGCCATCAGTGAGCTAGCGGGGCGCACTAGCACAGATACGCAGTATTTT. This translates into CAISELAGRTSTDTQYF. The gene calls are TRBV10-3 and TRBJ2-3; 9 bases fit TRBD2. This CDR3 spans 17 amino acids. CDR1 ENHRY and CDR2 SYGVKD come from the germline V gene. J was trimmed by 0 bases and V by 2 bases; bases with no gene match: 6.

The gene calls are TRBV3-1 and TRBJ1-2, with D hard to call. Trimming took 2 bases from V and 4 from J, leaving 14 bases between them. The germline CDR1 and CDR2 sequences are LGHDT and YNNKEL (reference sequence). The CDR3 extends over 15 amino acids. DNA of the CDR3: TGTGCCAGCAGCCAATCGAGTGGCAAATTCTATGGCTACACCTTC. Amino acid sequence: CASSQSSGKFYGYTF.

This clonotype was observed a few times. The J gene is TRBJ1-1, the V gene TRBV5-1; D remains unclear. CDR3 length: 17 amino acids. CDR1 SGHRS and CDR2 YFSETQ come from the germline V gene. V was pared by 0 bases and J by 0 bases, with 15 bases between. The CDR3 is CASSLVFGENMNTEAFF. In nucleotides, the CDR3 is TGCGCCAGCAGCTTGGTTTTTGGGGAGAACATGAACACTGAAGCTTTCTTT. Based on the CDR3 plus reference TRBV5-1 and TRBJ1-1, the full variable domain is KAGVTQTPRYLIKTRGQQVTLSCSPISGHRSVSWYQQTPGQGLQFLFEYFSETQRNKGNFPGRFSGRQFSNSRSEMNVSTLELGDSALYLCASSLVFGENMNTEAFFGQGTRLTVV.

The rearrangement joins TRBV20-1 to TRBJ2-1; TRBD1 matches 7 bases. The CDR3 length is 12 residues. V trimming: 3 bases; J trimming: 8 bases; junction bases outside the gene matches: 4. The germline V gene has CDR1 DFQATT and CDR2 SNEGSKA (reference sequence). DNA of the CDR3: TGCAGTGCTAGGACAGGGCTGGATGAGCAGTTCTTC. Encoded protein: CSARTGLDEQFF.

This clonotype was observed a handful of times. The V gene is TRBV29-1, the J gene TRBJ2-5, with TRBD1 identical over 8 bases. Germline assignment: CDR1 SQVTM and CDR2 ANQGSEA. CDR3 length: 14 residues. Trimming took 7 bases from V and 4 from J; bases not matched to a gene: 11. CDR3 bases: TGCAGCGCTTCGACCGGGACAGGCAGAGAGACCCAGTACTTC. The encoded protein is CSASTGTGRETQYF.

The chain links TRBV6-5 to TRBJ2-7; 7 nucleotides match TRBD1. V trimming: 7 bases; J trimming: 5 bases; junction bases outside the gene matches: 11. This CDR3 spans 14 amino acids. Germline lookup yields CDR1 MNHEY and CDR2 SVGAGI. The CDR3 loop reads CASNLQGTSDEQYF. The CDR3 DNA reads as TGTGCCAGCAATCTACAGGGGACAAGCGACGAGCAGTACTTC.

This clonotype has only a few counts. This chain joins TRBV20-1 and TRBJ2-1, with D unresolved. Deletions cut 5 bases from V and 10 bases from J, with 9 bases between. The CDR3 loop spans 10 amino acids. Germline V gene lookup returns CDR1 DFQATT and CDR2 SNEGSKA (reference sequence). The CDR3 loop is CSAFDWEQFF. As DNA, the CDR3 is TGCAGTGCTTTCGACTGGGAGCAGTTCTTC.

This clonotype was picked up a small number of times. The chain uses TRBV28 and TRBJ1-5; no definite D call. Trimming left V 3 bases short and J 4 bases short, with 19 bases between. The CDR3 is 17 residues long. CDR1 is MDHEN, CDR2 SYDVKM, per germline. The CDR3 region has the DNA TGTGCCAGCAGTTTCTCCTTACAGACCCTTAGAAATCAGCCCCAGCATTTT. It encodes CASSFSLQTLRNQPQHF.

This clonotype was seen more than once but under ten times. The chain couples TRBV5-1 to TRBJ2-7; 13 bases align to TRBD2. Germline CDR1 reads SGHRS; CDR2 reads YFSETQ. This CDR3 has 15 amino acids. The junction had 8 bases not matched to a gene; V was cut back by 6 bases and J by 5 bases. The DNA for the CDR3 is TGCGCCAGCAACCCCGGACTAGCGGGGGTCGACGAGCAGTACTTC. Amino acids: CASNPGLAGVDEQYF.

The CDR3 region is CASSSPFRDTQYF. For the CDR3, the DNA is TGTGCCAGCAGTTCCCCCTTTAGAGATACGCAGTATTTT. The chain employs TRBV6-2 or TRBV6-3 and TRBJ2-3; D gene uncertain. The V gene lost 4 bases and the J gene lost 5 bases, with 10 bases spanning the gap. The CDR3 has 13 residues. Germline V CDR1 and CDR2: MNHEY, SVGEGT.

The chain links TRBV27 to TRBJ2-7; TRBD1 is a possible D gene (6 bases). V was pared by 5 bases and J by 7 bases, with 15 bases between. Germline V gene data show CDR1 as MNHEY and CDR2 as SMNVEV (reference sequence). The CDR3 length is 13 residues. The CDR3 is CASSTYRVGEQYF. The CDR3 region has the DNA TGTGCCAGCAGTACCTACAGGGTCGGGGAGCAGTACTTC.

CDR3 loop: CSASGDTYNEQFF. The CDR3 DNA is TGCAGTGCTAGCGGGGACACCTACAATGAGCAGTTCTTC. This rearrangement joins TRBV20-1 to TRBJ2-1; D is perhaps TRBD1 (6 bases). Germline V CDR1 and CDR2: DFQATT, SNEGSKA (reference sequence). This CDR3 spans 13 amino acids. Trimming removed 3 bases at V and 2 bases at J, with 8 bases between.

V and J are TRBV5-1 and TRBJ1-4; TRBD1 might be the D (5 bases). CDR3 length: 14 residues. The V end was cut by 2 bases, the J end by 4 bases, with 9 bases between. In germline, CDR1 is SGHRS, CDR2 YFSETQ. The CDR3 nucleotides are TGCGCCAGCAGCTTCGACAGCCTTAATGAAAAACTGTTTTTT. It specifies CASSFDSLNEKLFF. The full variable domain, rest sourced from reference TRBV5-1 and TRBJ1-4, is KAGVTQTPRYLIKTRGQQVTLSCSPISGHRSVSWYQQTPGQGLQFLFEYFSETQRNKGNFPGRFSGRQFSNSRSEMNVSTLELGDSALYLCASSFDSLNEKLFFGSGTQLSVL.

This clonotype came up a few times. For the CDR3, the DNA is TGTGCCAGCAGTTACGCCAAGACCCTAGCCTTTAATGAAAAACTGTTTTTT. Amino acids: CASSYAKTLAFNEKLFF. The rearrangement uses TRBV12-3 or TRBV12-4 and TRBJ1-4, with no clear D. CDR3 length equals 17 residues. V was trimmed by 4 bases and J by 4 bases, leaving 19 bases between them.